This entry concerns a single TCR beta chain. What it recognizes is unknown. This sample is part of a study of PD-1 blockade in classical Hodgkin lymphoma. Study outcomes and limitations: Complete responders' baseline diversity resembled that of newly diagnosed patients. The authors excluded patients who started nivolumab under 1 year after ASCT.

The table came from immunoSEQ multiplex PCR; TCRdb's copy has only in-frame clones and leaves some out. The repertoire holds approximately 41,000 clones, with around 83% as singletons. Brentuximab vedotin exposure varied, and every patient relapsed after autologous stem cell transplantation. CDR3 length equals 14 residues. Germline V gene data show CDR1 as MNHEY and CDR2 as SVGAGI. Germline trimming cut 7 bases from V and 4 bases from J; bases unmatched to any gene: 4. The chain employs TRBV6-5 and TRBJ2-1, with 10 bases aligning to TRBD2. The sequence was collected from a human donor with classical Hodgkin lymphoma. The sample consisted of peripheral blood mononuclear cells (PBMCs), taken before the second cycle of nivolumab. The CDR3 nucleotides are TGTGCCAGCAAACTAGCGGGGATTTACAATGAGCAGTTCTTC. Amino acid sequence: CASKLAGIYNEQFF.